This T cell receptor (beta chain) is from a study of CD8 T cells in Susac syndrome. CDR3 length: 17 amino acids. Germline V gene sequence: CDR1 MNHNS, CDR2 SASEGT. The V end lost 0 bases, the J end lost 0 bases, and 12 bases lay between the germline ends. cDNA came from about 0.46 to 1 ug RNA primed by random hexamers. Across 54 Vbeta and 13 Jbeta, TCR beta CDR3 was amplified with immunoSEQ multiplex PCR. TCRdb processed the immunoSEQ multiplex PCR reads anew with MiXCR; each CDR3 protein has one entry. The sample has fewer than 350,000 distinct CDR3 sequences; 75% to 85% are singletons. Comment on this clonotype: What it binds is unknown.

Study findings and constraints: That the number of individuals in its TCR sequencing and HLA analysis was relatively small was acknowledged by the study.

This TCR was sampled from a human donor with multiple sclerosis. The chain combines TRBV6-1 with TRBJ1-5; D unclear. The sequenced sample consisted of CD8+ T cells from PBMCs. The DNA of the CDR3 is TGTGCCAGCAGTGAAGCGCGTGAACTTGATAGCAATCAGCCCCAGCATTTT. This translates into CASSEARELDSNQPQHF.